This note documents a single TCR beta chain sequence. The antigen is not known. The data stem from a study of radiotherapy plus CTLA-4 blockade in lung cancer. Overall study findings and caveats: Early clone dynamics of blood T cells, plus interferon-beta, reportedly predicted response best.

The germline CDR1 and CDR2 sequences are SEHNR and FQNEAQ (reference sequence). There are 16 residues in the CDR3. V dropped 8 bases and J dropped 0; count of bases not matched to a gene: 7. Profiled with immunoSEQ multiplex PCR; TCRdb holds only in-frame clones, not every one. Of tens of thousands of clones in the sample, 60% to 85% were seen once. The TCR comes from a human donor with non-small cell lung cancer that progressed on radiotherapy plus ipilimumab. Sequenced here: peripheral blood, sampled from a patient treated with radiotherapy plus ipilimumab. The J gene is TRBJ2-2, the V gene TRBV7-9, with 9 bases fitting TRBD1. CDR3 sequence reads: CASSRDRAANTGELFF. In DNA form, the CDR3 reads TGTGCCAGCTCCCGGGACAGGGCGGCGAACACCGGGGAGCTGTTTTTT.